These T cell receptor beta chains were read from a single sample in a study of cytomegalovirus exposure and HLA in healthy donors. Here immunoSEQ multiplex PCR was the method, and the copy in TCRdb shows in-frame clones only, minus some. The sample consists of approximately 150,000 clones, around 78% of them appearing once. Input material: PBMCs. These receptor sequences come from a woman aged 40 to 50 in good health and CMV-seropositive. Both conserved end residues are part of each CDR3. D genes are given only for firm matches. The size entry is marked missing in some rows and otherwise reads once, few, many or a size class.

j_gene | v_gene | abundance | d_gene | CDR3nt | CDR3aa
TRBJ2-7 | TRBV10-3 | NA | TRBD1 | TGTGCCATCAGAGGGGGCCCAACGAGCTCCTACGAGCAGTACTTC | CAIRGGPTSSYEQYF
TRBJ2-1 | TRBV5-1 | NA | TRBD2 | TGCGCCAGCAGCTTAGGCGGGAGCTCCTACAATGAGCAGTTCTTC | CASSLGGSSYNEQFF
TRBJ2-7 | TRBV15 | NA | NA | TGTGCCACCAGCAGAGCCCGGGGCTACGAGCAGTACTTC | CATSRARGYEQYF
TRBJ2-2 | TRBV6-5 | NA | NA | TGTGCCAGCAGTTATTTGGGGGGCACCGGGGAGCTGTTTTTT | CASSYLGGTGELFF
TRBJ2-7 | TRBV5-1 | NA | NA | TGCGCCAGCAGCTTGGGAGGGAGCGCCTCCTACGAGCAGTACTTC | CASSLGGSASYEQYF
TRBJ2-2 | TRBV5-1 | once | TRBD1 | TGCGCCAGCAGCTCCCGCCGATTGCTGACAGGGGGAACCGGGGAGCTGTTTTTT | CASSSRRLLTGGTGELFF
TRBJ1-2 | TRBV20-1 | NA | NA | TGCAGTGCTAAAACAGGTCCTGGCTACACCTTC | CSAKTGPGYTF
TRBJ2-3 | TRBV18 | NA | NA | TGTGCCAGCTCACCACGGGAGTGGAGCACAGATACGCAGTATTTT | CASSPREWSTDTQYF
TRBJ2-5 | TRBV2 | NA | NA | TGTGCCAGCAGTGAAACGAGGGGGGAGACCCAGTACTTC | CASSETRGETQYF
TRBJ2-6 | TRBV7-3 | few | TRBD1 | TGTGCCAGCAGCTTATCACAGGGGACGGGGGCCAACGTCCTGACTTTC | CASSLSQGTGANVLTF
TRBJ2-3 | TRBV5-8 | few | TRBD2 | TGTGCCAGCAGCAAATGGGGTAGCGGGAGGTCAGATACGCAGTATTTT | CASSKWGSGRSDTQYF
TRBJ2-1 | TRBV6-5 | NA | NA | TGTGCCAGCAGTGCGGGACAGAGCTCCTACAATGAGCAGTTCTTC | CASSAGQSSYNEQFF
TRBJ2-1 | TRBV27 | NA | NA | TGTGCCAGCAGTTTAGGGGCGCTTTACAATGAGCAGTTCTTC | CASSLGALYNEQFF
TRBJ2-6 | TRBV27 | NA | NA | TGTGCCAGCAGTTTATTAGTAGCTGGGGCCAACGTCCTGACTTTC | CASSLLVAGANVLTF
TRBJ2-1 | TRBV27 | NA | NA | TGTGCCAGCAGTTTAGATCTAGCGAGAGGGTATGAGCAGTTCTTC | CASSLDLARGYEQFF
TRBJ2-7 | TRBV6-1 | NA | NA | TGTGCCAGCAGCCCCGCGGGGTACGAGCAGTACTTC | CASSPAGYEQYF
TRBJ1-1 | TRBV2 | NA | NA | TGTGCCAGCAGTGTTTTACAAATGAACACTGAAGCTTTCTTT | CASSVLQMNTEAFF
TRBJ2-3 | TRBV7-2 | NA | TRBD2 | TGTGCCAGCAGAGCGGGAGGGCTTACAGATACGCAGTATTTT | CASRAGGLTDTQYF
TRBJ2-3 | TRBV7-3 | NA | TRBD2 | TGTGCCAGCAGCCGGACTAGCGGGAGTTCGCAGTATTTT | CASSRTSGSSQYF
TRBJ1-5 | TRBV6-1 | NA | NA | TGTGCCAGCAGTGAAGAGGGAGGGGGTCAGCCCCAGCATTTT | CASSEEGGGQPQHF